This T cell receptor (beta chain) was profiled in a study of cytomegalovirus exposure and HLA in healthy donors. This clone was recorded only once. After removal of 6 bases from V and 0 bases from J, the junction contained 14 bases not matched to a gene. Germline CDR1 MNHEY, CDR2 SMNVEV (reference sequence). CDR3 length: 18 amino acids. The PCR ran on 60 Vbeta and 13 Jbeta primers. Repertoires were generated with immunoSEQ multiplex PCR, while TCRdb's copy carries only in-frame clones and drops some. This sample yields some 100,000 clones, of which approximately 81% are seen a single time; over 2.5% belongs to the top ten.

This TCR was sampled from a male donor in good health and CMV-seropositive. V usage is TRBV27 and J usage is TRBJ1-3; 7 nucleotides match TRBD1. The source material was PBMCs. CDR3 in DNA: TGTGCCAGCAGCCAGGACAGGCCCGCTCTGGGCTCTGGAAACACCATATATTTT. Protein: CASSQDRPALGSGNTIYF.